This T cell receptor (beta chain) is drawn from a study of T cells in Graves' hyperthyroidism and ophthalmopathy. Study results and caveats: A median about 6.2 months before onset, the model predicted ophthalmopathy. Peripheral blood also featured most of the thyroid clonotypes expanded above 0.001.

Regions amplified from RNA transcripts were the TCR beta CDR3 regions. Primed by the HTBI set, a first-round RT-PCR was run on the TCR CDR3. TCRdb ran MiXCR on the multiplex PCR reads and lists one entry per CDR3 protein. The sample includes 340,000 or so distinct CDR3 sequences, roughly 15% of them seen just once. Patients aged 18 to 65 had newly diagnosed hyperthyroidism of under 2 months' duration. This clonotype was seen ten or more times. The target antigen is unknown. Sequencing input: blood. The origin of this receptor is a man aged 30 to 39 with Graves' hyperthyroidism.

CDR3 DNA sequence: TGCAGTGCTAGACCTTTGGGGGTTCAAGGGCCCTACAATGAGCAGTTCTTC. Its protein is CSARPLGVQGPYNEQFF. The V and J genes are TRBV20-1 and TRBJ2-1; TRBD1 or TRBD2 may be the D gene (5 bases each). The CDR3 runs to 17 residues. The germline CDR1 and CDR2 sequences are DFQATT and SNEGSKA (reference sequence). V gave up 2 bases and J gave up 2 bases, with 19 bases separating them.